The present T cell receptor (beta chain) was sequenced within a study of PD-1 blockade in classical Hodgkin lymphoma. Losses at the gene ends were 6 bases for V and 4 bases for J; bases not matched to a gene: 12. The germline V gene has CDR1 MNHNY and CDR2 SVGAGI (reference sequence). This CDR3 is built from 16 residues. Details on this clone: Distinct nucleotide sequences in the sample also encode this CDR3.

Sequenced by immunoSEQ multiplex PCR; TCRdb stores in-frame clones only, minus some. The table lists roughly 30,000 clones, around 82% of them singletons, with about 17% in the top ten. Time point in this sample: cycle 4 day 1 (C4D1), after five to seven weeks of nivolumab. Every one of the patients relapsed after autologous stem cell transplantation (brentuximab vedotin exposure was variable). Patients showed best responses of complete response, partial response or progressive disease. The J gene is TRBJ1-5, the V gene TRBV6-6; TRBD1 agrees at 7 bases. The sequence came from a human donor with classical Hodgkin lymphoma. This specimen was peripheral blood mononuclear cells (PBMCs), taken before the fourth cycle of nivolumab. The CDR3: CASRARGTDQNQPQHF. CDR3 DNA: TGTGCCAGCAGGGCCCGGGGGACAGACCAAAATCAGCCCCAGCATTTT.